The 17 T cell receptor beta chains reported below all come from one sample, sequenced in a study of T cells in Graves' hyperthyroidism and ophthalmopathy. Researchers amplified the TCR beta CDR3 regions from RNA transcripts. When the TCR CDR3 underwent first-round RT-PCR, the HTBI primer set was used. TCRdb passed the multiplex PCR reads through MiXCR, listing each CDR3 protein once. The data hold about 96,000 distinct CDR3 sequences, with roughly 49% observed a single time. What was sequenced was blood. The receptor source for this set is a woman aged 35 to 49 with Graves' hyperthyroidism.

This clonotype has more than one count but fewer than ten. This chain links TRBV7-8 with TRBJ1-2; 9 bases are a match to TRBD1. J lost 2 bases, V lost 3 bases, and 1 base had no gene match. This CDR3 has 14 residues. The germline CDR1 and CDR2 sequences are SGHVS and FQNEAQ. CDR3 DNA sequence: TGTGCCAGCAGCTTGACAGGGGGAAACTATGGCTACACCTTC. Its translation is CASSLTGGNYGYTF.

The CDR3 reads CASSQAPGQGRETQYF. The CDR3 nucleotides read TGTGCCAGCAGCCAAGCCCCGGGACAGGGGCGAGAGACCCAGTACTTC. The rearrangement uses TRBV2 and TRBJ2-5; TRBD1 aligns across 10 bases. After removal of 6 bases from V and 4 bases from J, the junction contained 11 bases not matched to a gene. Germline CDR1 and CDR2: SNHLY and FYNNEI. This CDR3 spans 16 amino acids. The full variable domain, with the rest looked up from reference TRBV2 and TRBJ2-5, is EPEVTQTPSHQVTQMGQEVILRCVPISNHLYFYWYRQILGQKVEFLVSFYNNEISEKSEIFDDQFSVERPDGSNFTLKIRSTKLEDSAMYFCASSQAPGQGRETQYFGPGTRLLVL.

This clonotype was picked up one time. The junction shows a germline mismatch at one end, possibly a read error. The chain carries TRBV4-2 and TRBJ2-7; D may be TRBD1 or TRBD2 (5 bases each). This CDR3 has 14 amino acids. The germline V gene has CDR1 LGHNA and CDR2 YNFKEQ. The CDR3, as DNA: TGTGCCGGCAGCCAAGTCGGGGACCTGAACGAGCAGTACTTC. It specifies CAGSQVGDLNEQYF.

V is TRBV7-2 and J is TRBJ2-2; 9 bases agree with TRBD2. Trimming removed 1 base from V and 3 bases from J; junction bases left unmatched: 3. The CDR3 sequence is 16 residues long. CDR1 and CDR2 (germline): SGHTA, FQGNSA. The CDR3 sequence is CASSLVLAGHTGELFF. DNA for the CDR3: TGTGCCAGCAGCTTAGTCCTAGCGGGACACACCGGGGAGCTGTTTTTT.

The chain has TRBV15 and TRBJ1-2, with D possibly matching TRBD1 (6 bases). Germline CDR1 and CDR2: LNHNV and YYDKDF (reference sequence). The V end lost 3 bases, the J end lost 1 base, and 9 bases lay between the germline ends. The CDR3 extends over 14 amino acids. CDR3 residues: CATSRPDSNYGYTF. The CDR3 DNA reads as TGTGCCACCAGCAGGCCGGACAGTAACTATGGCTACACCTTC.

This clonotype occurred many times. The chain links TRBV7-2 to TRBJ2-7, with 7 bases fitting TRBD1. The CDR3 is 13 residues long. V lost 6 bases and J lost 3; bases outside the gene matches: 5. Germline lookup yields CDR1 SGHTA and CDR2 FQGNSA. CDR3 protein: CASRRGGLYEQYF. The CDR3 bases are TGTGCCAGCAGGAGAGGGGGCCTCTACGAGCAGTACTTC. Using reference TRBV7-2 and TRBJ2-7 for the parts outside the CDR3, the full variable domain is GAGVSQSPSNKVTEKGKDVELRCDPISGHTALYWYRQSLGQGLEFLIYFQGNSAPDKSGLPSDRFSAERTGGSVSTLTIQRTQQEDSAVYLCASRRGGLYEQYFGPGTRLTVT.

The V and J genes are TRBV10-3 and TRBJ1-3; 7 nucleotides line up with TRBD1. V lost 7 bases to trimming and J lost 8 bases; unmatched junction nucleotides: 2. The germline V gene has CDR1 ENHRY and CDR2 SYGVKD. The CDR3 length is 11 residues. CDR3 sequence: CAINDRDTIYF. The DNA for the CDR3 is TGTGCCATCAATGACAGGGACACCATATATTTT.

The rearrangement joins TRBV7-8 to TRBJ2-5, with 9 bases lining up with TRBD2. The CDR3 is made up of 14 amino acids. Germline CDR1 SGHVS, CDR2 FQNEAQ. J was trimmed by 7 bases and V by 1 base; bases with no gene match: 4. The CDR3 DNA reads TGTGCCAGCAGCTTAGGACTAGCGGTTTCGACCCAGTACTTC. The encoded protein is CASSLGLAVSTQYF.

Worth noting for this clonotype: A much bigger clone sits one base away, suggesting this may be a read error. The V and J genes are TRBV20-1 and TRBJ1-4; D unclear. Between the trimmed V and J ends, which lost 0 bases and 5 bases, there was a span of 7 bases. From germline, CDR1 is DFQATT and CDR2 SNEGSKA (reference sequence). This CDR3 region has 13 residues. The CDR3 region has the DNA TGCAGTGCTAGAGACAGGTCGAATGAAAAACTGTTTTTT. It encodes CSARDRSNEKLFF.

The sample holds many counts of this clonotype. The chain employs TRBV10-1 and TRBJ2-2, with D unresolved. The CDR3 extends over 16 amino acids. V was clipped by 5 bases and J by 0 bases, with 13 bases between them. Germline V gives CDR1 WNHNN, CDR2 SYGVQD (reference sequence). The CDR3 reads CASSPVAVPNTGELFF. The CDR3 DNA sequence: TGCGCCAGCAGTCCGGTAGCAGTACCGAACACCGGGGAGCTGTTTTTT.

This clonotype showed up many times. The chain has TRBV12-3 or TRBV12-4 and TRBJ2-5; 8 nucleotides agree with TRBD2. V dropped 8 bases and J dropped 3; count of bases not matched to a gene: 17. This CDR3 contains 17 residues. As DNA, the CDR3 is TGTGCCAGCTACCCTGTCGGGTCGACTAGCGCTAAAGAGACCCAGTACTTC. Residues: CASYPVGSTSAKETQYF.

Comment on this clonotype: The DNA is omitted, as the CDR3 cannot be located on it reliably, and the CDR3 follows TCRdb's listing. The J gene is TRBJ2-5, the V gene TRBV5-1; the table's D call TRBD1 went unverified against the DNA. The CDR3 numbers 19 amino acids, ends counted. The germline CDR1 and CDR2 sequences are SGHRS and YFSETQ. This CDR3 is CASSFYICSAPTGGETQYF.

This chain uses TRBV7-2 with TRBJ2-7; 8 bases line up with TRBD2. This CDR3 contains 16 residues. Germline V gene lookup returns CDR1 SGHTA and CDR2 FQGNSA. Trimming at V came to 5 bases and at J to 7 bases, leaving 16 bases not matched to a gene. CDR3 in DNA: TGTGCCAGCAGCCAAACGGGGGGGGATCGGTCAGAAGAGCAGTACTTC. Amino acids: CASSQTGGDRSEEQYF.

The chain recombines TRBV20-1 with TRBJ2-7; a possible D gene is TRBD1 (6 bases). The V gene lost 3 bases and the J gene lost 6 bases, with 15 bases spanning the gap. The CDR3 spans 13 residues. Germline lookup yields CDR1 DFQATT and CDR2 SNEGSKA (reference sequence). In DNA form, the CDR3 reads TGCAGTGCTAGGGGGACAAGGTTGTCCGAGCAGTACTTC. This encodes CSARGTRLSEQYF.

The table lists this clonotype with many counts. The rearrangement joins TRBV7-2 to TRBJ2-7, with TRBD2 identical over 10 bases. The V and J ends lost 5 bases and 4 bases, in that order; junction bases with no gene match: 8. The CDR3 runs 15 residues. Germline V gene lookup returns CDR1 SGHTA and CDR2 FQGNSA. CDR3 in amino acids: CASSRTTSGTYEQYF. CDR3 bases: TGTGCCAGCAGCCGCACCACTAGCGGGACTTACGAGCAGTACTTC.

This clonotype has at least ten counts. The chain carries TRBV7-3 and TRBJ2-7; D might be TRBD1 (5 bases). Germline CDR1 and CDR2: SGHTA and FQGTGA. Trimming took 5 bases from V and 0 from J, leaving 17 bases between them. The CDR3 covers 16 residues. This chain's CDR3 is CASSRPQGLSSYEQYF. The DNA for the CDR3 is TGTGCCAGCAGCCGACCCCAGGGCTTAAGCTCCTACGAGCAGTACTTC.

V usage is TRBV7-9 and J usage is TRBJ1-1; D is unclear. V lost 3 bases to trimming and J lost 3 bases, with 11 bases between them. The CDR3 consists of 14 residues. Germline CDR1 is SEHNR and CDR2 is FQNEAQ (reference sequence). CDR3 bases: TGTGCCAGCAGCTTCGGGAGTGCCGACACTGAAGCTTTCTTT. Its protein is CASSFGSADTEAFF.